This section outlines one T cell receptor beta chain sequence together with its context. Its antigen remains unidentified. A read error may account for a junction end that differs from germline. For CDR1 and CDR2, the germline V gene lists SGHRS and YFSETQ. From cysteine to phenylalanine, the CDR3 is 13 amino acids long. Of all the DNA, just the CDR3 is kept, 39 bases in frame from base 1. This specimen belongs to a study of T cells in Graves' hyperthyroidism and ophthalmopathy (dated by TCRdb to about 2019). As for the study more broadly: Peripheral blood samples were taken at initial diagnosis, before any treatment was given. In addition, the study compared T-cell repertoires in thyroid tissue and in blood from about 6 Graves' hyperthyroidism patients. A discovery cohort of about a hundred patients, approximately 45 with Graves' ophthalmopathy and over 55 with stable Graves' hyperthyroidism, was used to find distinguishing TCR V-J signatures. The roughly 91 discovery patients were randomly divided into training and test sets at a 7:3 ratio. An independent validation cohort of under 20 hyperthyroidism patients and approximately 16 patients who later progressed to ophthalmopathy tested prospective prediction of ophthalmopathy. TCR Vbeta CDR3 sequencing of around 130 peripheral blood samples (about 45 ophthalmopathy, 75 hyperthyroidism and around 17 progressor patients) is reported in the paper. After blood sampling, hyperthyroidism patients were treated with methimazole at a starting dose of 30 mg daily, and ophthalmopathy patients were treated with high-dose intravenous methylprednisolone.

The TCR beta CDR3 regions were amplified from RNA transcripts. For the first round of RT-PCR on the TCR CDR3, the HTBI primer set was used together with the Qiagen OneStep RT-PCR kit. Libraries were constructed in a second round of multiplex PCR, after which size selection and purification were performed. Sequencing of the libraries was done on an Illumina HiSeq2000 using paired-end 100 bp reads. Turning to the authors' computational methods: Raw data were processed with SOAPnuke, discarding reads with adapters, uncalled bases, mean Phred below 15, or no exact constant-primer or identifier match. High-quality paired reads were merged with COPE v1.2.5, and unique nucleotide sequences were defined as clonotypes. Clonotypes were aligned to IMGT TRBV, TRBD and TRBJ reference segments using MiTCR v1.1. The analysis was restricted to V-J combinations with a frequency above 0.0001, which together covered roughly 99% of the repertoires. The TCS score was defined as the ratio of F50 (clonal expansion) to E x V (chaos), calculated using BLOSUM62-based TCRdist between CDR3 peptides within each V-J. Welch's t-statistics and random forest reduced roughly 530 V-J features to 13, which were used in a naive Bayes classifier (R e1071). TCRdb reprocessed the public reads (quality trimming at Q25 with fastp, clone calling with MiXCR) and kept in-frame beta chains. Entries are consolidated by CDR3 protein sequence, retaining the most common genes and DNA. What appears here as the V and J calls and clone size reflects TCRdb's work, not the paper's. For this sample there are fewer than 600,000 distinct CDR3 sequences; around 15% appear just once. The top ten clones comprise about 15% of the sample.

Graves' hyperthyroidism was defined as stable when no progression to ophthalmopathy occurred over 18 months of follow-up. Hyperthyroidism patients were newly diagnosed, had a disease duration of under 2 months, and were aged 18 to 65 years. Exclusion was applied to patients with uncontrolled infections, other autoimmune diseases, pregnancy or lactation. Diagnoses were based on clinical symptoms, serum thyroxine and TRAb, thyroid ultrasound and orbital computed tomography. PBMCs were isolated from about 9.2 ml of fresh peripheral blood by Ficoll-Paque density gradient centrifugation. Total RNA was extracted with Trizol reagent, and quality was checked on an Agilent 2100 Bioanalyzer. Findings and caveats that apply to the study as a whole: In cross-validation, a model built on a 13 V-J signature told ophthalmopathy apart from stable hyperthyroidism with approximately 91% sensitivity and 81% to 82% specificity, and in testing the same model reached 80%/75%. In validation, progression to ophthalmopathy was predicted by the model with nearly 71% sensitivity and roughly 76% specificity, a median of about 6.4 months before onset. Most expanded thyroid clonotypes (frequency above 0.001) were also found in blood, which suggests that blood repertoires may mirror thyroid immune responses. Sample size was not statistically predetermined, and investigators were not blinded to group allocation.

This sequence was found in a woman in her thirties or forties with Graves' hyperthyroidism. This receptor chain uses TRBV5-1 and TRBJ2-7; a stretch of 7 junction bases matches TRBD2. The sample taken for sequencing was blood. This receptor carries the CDR3 CASSLRGWGEQYF. The base sequence is TGTGCCAGCAGCTTGCGGGGGTGGGGCGAGCAGTACTTC.